The present TCR beta chain was sequenced within a study of CD4 T cells in relation to SARS-CoV-2 and coronaviruses (dated by TCRdb to 2020 to 2023). In the study overall: In the ViraFEST assay, PBMCs were cultured with antigen for less than 11 days, after which TCR beta CDR3s were sequenced to identify clonal expansions specific to the antigen. An HIV-1 Nef peptide pool or a culture without peptide was used as the negative reference condition. Patient-derived lymphoblastoid cell lines were used to map the HLA restriction of shared crossreactive spike epitopes. At the level of individual TCR clonotypes, the study measured memory CD4+ T cell crossreactivity between SARS-CoV-2 spike protein and common cold coronavirus spike proteins. The Adaptive Biotechnologies TCR-sequencing kit was used to sequence samples from a few pre-COVID donors and the naive versus memory experiments, while other data came from Illumina-based sequencing. A different, Illumina-based TCR-beta assay was used to sequence expansion assays from other donors in the study. Results the study describes overall, beyond this receptor: Significantly weaker SARS-CoV-2-driven expansion was shown by crossreactive clones than by monoreactive clones, consistent with antigenic imprinting. Because the crossreactivity analysis focused on spike protein, crossreactivity against other viral proteins was not assessed. Small numbers of patients and of tested TCRs were a limitation of the study. Because no donor provided both pre-pandemic and post-infection samples, tracing the source of pre-existing responses was limited. Roughly 65% of donors had memory CD4+ clonotypes that crossrecognized SARS-CoV-2 and at least one common cold coronavirus spike.

Counted from cysteine to phenylalanine, this CDR3 has 14 amino acids. Only CDR3 DNA remains: 42 bases, in frame from the first base. Trimming removed 0 bases from V and 13 bases from J, leaving 13 bases between the germline ends. The germline V gene supplies CDR1 SGHAT and CDR2 FQNNGV. CD4+ T cells from unexposed donors were collected before the COVID-19 pandemic (2011-2018). Following 10 days of culture, the EasySep CD4+ T cell isolation kit was used to isolate CD4+ T cells. As far as cell numbers permitted, CD4+ T cells from unexposed donors were tested for reactivity against SARS-CoV-2 S and N as well as four spike pools from common cold coronaviruses. Each well held 2 million or so PBMCs cultured in IMDM containing about 5% human AB serum and 10 IU/ml IL-2. Half of the culture medium was replaced with fresh IL-2-containing medium on days 3 and 7. Triplicate replicate wells were generally used for each peptide culture condition. The leukapheresis product used for the unexposed donors was purchased from a commercial source. Ficoll-Paque PLUS gradient centrifugation was used to isolate PBMCs from either whole blood or leukapheresis product. The PBMCs went either fresh into the expansion assay or into cryopreservation at -140 degrees C. The QIAamp Micro DNA Kit was used to extract genomic DNA from the CD4+ T cells.

This clone was seen only a few times. Its antigen has not been determined. No base quality information exists; no much larger clone differs at one position. Receptor libraries were prepared by the immunoSEQ multiplex PCR assay. The source study handled its data this way. During preprocessing, nonproductive sequences were discarded, as were any CDR3s that did not begin with C, did not end with F or W, or were shorter than 7 amino acids. Antigen-specific clonotypes were called with the MANAFEST web app on the basis of expansion relative to the reference and to other culture wells. To be counted as positive, a clone had to show significant expansion compared with the reference culture, at an FDR below 0.05, in 2 of 3 replicate wells. A further requirement for positive clones was significant expansion compared with all other tandem wells, along with an odds ratio above 5. CDR3 homology was quantified as pairwise Levenshtein distance, calculated with the stringdist R package after three terminal residues were trimmed from each end. Drawn from immuneACCESS, this table holds only the in-frame rearrangements with V and J called that TCRdb kept. Clones are partly lost; checked studies trace under half to an unresolved V gene and leave the rest unexplained. The V and J calls and clone size are taken from that table; D and trimming were inferred from the DNA. This sample gives 20,000 to 25,000 clones in total; approximately 80% of them show up just once. Together, the top ten hold around 16% of the sample.

This receptor was obtained from a human donor in good health. The chain employs TRBV11-2 and TRBJ1-6; the D gene is not confidently resolved. The specimen was CD4+ T cells from PBMCs, cultured in vitro. CDR3 reads: CASSLDSAAYPLHF. The nucleotide sequence is given as TGTGCCAGCAGCTTAGATTCAGCTGCCTATCCCCTCCACTTT. The full variable domain, with segments outside the CDR3 supplied by the reference TRBV11-2 and TRBJ1-6 proteins, appears as EAGVAQSPRYKIIEKRQSVAFWCNPISGHATLYWYQQILGQGPKLLIQFQNNGVVDDSQLPKDRFSAERLKGVDSTLKIQPAKLEDSAVYLCASSLDSAAYPLHFGNGTRLTVT.